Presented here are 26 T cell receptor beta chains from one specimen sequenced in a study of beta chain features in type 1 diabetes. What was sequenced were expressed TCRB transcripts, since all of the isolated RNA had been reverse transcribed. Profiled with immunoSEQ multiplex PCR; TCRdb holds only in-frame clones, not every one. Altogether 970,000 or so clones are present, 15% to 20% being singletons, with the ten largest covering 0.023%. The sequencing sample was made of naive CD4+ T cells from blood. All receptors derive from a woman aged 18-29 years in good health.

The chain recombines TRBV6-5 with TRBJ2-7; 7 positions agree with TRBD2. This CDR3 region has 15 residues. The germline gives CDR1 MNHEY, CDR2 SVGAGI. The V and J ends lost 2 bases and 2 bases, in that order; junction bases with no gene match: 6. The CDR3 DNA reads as TGTGCCAGCAGTTACGTGGCGGGAGCCGCCTACGAGCAGTACTTC. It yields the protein CASSYVAGAAYEQYF.

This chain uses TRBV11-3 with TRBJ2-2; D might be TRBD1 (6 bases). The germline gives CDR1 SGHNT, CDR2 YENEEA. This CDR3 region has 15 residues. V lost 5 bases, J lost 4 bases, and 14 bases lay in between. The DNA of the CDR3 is TGTGCCAGCAGCCCTTCAGGGGTTCCCACCGGGGAGCTGTTTTTT. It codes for CASSPSGVPTGELFF.

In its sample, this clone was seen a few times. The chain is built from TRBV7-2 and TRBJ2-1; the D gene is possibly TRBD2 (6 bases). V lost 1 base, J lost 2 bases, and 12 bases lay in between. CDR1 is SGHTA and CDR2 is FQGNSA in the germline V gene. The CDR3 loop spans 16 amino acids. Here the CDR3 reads CASSLGTGVPYNEQFF. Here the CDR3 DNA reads TGTGCCAGCAGCTTAGGTACGGGAGTCCCCTACAATGAGCAGTTCTTC.

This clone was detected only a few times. The CDR3: CASSPYTTGLNEKLFF. DNA of the CDR3: TGTGCCAGCTCACCATATACTACAGGGCTTAATGAAAAACTGTTTTTT. The chain is built from TRBV18 and TRBJ1-4; tentative D call: TRBD1 (6 bases). The CDR3 has 16 residues. V was clipped by 2 bases and J by 4 bases, with 14 bases between them. Germline lookup yields CDR1 KGHSH and CDR2 LQKENI.

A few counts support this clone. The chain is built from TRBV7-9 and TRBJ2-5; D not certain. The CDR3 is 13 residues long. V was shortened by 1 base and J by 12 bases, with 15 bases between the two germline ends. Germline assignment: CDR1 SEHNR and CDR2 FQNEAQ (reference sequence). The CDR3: CASSLDLGRSKYF. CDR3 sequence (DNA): TGTGCCAGCAGCTTAGATCTGGGTCGGAGCAAGTACTTC.

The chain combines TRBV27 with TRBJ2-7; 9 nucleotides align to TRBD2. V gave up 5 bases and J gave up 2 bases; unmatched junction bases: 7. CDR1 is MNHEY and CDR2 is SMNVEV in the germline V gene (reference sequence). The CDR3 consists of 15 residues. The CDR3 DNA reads TGTGCCAGCAGTCCCCAGACTAGCGGAACCTACGAGCAGTACTTC. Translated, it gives CASSPQTSGTYEQYF.

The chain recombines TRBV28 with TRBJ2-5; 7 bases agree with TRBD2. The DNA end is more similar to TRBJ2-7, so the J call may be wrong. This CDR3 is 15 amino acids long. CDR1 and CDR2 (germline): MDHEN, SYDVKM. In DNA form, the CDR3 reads TGTGCCAGCAGCCTGGATACTAGCGCCTCCTACGAGCAGTACTTC. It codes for CASSLDTSASYEQYF.

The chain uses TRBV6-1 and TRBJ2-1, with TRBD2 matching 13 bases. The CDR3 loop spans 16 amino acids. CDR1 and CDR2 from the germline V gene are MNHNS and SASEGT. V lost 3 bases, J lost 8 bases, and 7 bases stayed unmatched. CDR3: CASSDVGTSGVYEQFF. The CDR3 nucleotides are TGTGCCAGCAGTGACGTGGGGACTAGCGGGGTCTATGAGCAGTTCTTC.

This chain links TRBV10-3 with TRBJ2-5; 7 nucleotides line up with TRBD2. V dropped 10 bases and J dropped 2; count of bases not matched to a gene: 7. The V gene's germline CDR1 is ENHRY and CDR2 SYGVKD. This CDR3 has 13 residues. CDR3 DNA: TGTGCCAGCCTTGGGGGGGGACAAGAGACCCAGTACTTC. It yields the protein CASLGGGQETQYF.

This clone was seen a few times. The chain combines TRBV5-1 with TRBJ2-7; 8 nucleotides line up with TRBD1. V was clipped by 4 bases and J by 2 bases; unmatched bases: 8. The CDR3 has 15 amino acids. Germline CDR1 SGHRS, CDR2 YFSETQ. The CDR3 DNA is TGCGCCAGCAGCCCACCGGACAGGGCGACCTACGAGCAGTACTTC. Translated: CASSPPDRATYEQYF.

The CDR3, as DNA: TGTGCCAGCAGCAGCCCACAGCGTGGTGAGCAGTTCTTC. Protein sequence: CASSSPQRGEQFF. The chain carries TRBV6-5 and TRBJ2-1; D gene uncertain. CDR1 and CDR2 (germline): MNHEY, SVGAGI. Trimming took 6 bases from V and 9 from J, leaving 15 bases between them. The CDR3 is 13 residues long.

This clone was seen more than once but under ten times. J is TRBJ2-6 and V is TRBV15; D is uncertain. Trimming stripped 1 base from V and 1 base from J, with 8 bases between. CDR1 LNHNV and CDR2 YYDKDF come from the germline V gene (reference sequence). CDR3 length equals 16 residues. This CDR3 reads CATSRVHNSGANVLTF. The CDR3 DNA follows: TGTGCCACCAGCAGAGTTCACAATTCTGGGGCCAACGTCCTGACTTTC. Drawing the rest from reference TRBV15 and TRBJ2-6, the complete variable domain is DAMVIQNPRYQVTQFGKPVTLSCSQTLNHNVMYWYQQKSSQAPKLLFHYYDKDFNNEADTPDNFQSRRPNTSFCFLDIRSPGLGDTAMYLCATSRVHNSGANVLTFGAGSRLTVL.

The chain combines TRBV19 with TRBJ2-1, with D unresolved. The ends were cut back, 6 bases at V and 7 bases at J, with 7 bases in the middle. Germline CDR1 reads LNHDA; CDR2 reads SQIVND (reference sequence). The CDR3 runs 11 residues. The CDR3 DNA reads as TGTGCCAGTAGCGTAGGAAATGAGCAGTTCTTC. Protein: CASSVGNEQFF. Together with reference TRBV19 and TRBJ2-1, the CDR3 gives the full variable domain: DGGITQSPKYLFRKEGQNVTLSCEQNLNHDAMYWYRQDPGQGLRLIYYSQIVNDFQKGDIAEGYSVSREKKESFPLTVTSAQKNPTAFYLCASSVGNEQFFGPGTRLTVL.

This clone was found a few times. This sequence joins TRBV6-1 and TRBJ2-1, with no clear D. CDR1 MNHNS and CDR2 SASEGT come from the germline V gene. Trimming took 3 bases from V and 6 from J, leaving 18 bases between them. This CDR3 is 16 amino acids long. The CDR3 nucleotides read TGTGCCAGCAGTGATGGGGTACGCCCCCCCTTCAATGAGCAGTTCTTC. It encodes CASSDGVRPPFNEQFF.

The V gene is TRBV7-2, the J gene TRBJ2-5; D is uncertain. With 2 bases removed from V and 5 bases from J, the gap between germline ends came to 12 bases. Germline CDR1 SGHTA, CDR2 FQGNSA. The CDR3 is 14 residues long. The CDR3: CASSLSSVRETQYF. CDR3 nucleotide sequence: TGTGCCAGCAGCTTATCGAGCGTCCGTGAGACCCAGTACTTC.

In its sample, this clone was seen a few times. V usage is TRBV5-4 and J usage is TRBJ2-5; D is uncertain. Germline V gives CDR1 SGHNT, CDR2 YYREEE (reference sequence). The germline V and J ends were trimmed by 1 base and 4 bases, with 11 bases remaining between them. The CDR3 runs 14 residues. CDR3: CASSLLTKGETQYF. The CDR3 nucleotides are TGTGCCAGCAGCTTGTTGACCAAGGGAGAGACCCAGTACTTC.

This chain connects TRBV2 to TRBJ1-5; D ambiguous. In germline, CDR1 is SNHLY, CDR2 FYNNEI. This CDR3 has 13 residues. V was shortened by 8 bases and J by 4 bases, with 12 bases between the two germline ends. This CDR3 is CASAFRGNQPQHF. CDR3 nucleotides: TGTGCCAGCGCGTTTCGGGGAAATCAGCCCCAGCATTTT.

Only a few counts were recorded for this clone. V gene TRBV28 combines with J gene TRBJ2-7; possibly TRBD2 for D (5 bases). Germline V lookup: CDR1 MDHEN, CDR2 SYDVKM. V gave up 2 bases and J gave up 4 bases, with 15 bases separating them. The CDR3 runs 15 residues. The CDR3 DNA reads TGTGCCAGCAGTTTAGGCGGAGGAAGGAGGTACGAGCAGTACTTC. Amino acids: CASSLGGGRRYEQYF.

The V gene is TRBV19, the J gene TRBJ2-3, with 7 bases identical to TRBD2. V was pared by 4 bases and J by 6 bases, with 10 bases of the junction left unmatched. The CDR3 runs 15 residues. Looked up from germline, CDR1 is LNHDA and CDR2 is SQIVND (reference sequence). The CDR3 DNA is TGTGCCAGTAGTACGTTTGGGGAGGGCCGGGATACGCAGTATTTT. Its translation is CASSTFGEGRDTQYF.

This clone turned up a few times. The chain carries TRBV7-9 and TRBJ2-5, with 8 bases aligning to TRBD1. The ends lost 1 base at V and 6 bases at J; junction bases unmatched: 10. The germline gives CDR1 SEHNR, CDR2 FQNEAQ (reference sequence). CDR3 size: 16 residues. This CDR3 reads CASSLEDRDGRKTQYF. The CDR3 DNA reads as TGTGCCAGCAGCTTAGAGGACAGGGATGGGCGGAAGACCCAGTACTTC.

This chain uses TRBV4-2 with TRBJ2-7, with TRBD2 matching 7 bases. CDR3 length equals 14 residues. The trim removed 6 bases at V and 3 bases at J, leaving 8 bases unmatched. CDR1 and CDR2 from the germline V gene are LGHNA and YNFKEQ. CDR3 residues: CASRGSGKVYEQYF. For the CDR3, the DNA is TGTGCCAGCAGGGGGAGCGGGAAGGTCTACGAGCAGTACTTC.

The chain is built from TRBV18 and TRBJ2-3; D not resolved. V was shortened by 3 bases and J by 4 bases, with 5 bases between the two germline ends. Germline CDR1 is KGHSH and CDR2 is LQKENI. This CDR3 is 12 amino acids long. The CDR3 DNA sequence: TGTGCCAGCTCACCCGACTCAGATACGCAGTATTTT. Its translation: CASSPDSDTQYF.

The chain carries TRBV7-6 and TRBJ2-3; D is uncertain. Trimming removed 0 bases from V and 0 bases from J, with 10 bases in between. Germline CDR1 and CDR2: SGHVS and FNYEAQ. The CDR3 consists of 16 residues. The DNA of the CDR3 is TGTGCCAGCAGCTTAGCGTCTACCTCTAGCACAGATACGCAGTATTTT. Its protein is CASSLASTSSTDTQYF.

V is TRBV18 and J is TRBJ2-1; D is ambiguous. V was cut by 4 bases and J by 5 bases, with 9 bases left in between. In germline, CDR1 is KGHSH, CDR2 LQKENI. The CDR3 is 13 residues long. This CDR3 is CASSRGSDNEQFF. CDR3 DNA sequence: TGTGCCAGCTCACGCGGATCAGACAATGAGCAGTTCTTC.

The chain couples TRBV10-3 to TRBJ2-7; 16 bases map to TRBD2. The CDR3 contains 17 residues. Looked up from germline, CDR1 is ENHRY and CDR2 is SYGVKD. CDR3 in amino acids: CAILGTSGREGAYEQYF. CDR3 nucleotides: TGTGCTATCTTGGGGACTAGCGGGAGGGAAGGCGCCTACGAGCAGTACTTC.

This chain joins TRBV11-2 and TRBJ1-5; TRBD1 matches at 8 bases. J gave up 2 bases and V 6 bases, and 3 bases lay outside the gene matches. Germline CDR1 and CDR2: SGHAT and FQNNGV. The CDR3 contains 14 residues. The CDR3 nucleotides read TGTGCCAGCAGTATGGACAGGGGCAATCAGCCCCAGCATTTT. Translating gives CASSMDRGNQPQHF.